These 29 T cell receptor beta chains came from one sample sequenced in a study of cytomegalovirus exposure and HLA in healthy donors. It was with 60 Vbeta and 13 Jbeta primers that the PCR ran. This table comes from immunoSEQ multiplex PCR, and its TCRdb copy is limited to in-frame clones, with some not included. Here the sample spans more than 110,000 clones, over 60% being singletons. The sequencing sample was made of PBMCs. These receptor sequences come from a woman aged 45-60 years in good health and CMV-seronegative.

The J gene is TRBJ2-2, the V gene TRBV5-4, with no clear D. The CDR3 is 14 amino acids. Looked up from germline, CDR1 is SGHNT and CDR2 is YYREEE (reference sequence). The V and J ends lost 2 bases and 1 base respectively, with 6 bases between them. CDR3 amino acids: CASSFPGNTGELFF. The CDR3 region has the DNA TGTGCCAGCAGCTTTCCAGGGAACACCGGGGAGCTGTTTTTT. Full variable domain (missing parts from reference TRBV5-4 and TRBJ2-2): ETGVTQSPTHLIKTRGQQVTLRCSSQSGHNTVSWYQQALGQGPQFIFQYYREEENGRGNFPPRFSGLQFPNYSSELNVNALELDDSALYLCASSFPGNTGELFFGEGSRLTVL.

This sequence joins TRBV5-4 and TRBJ1-2; D remains unclear. The germline gives CDR1 SGHNT, CDR2 YYREEE (reference sequence). This CDR3 is built from 14 residues. The ends were cut back, 0 bases at V and 4 bases at J, with 10 bases in the middle. CDR3 amino acids: CASSLDSGSYGYTF. The CDR3 DNA reads TGTGCCAGCAGCTTGGATTCGGGGTCCTATGGCTACACCTTC.

As regards this clone: Germline is not matched at one junction end, which may reflect a read error. V is TRBV4-2 and J is TRBJ1-2, with unresolved D. This CDR3 comprises 16 residues. CDR1 is LGHNA, CDR2 YNFKEQ, per germline. In nucleotides, the CDR3 is TGTGCCAGCAGCCAAGAGGGGAGGAAGTATAACGATGGCTACACCTTC. The encoded protein is CASSQEGRKYNDGYTF.

Details on this clone: As the CDR3 is not closed by the conserved phenylalanine or tryptophan, this likely results from a read error. Because the CDR3's place on the DNA is in doubt, the DNA is left out and the CDR3 is given as listed by TCRdb. This chain connects TRBV18 to TRBJ2-7; TRBD2 was called by the table and not checked on the DNA. Inclusive of both ends, the CDR3 amounts to 14 amino acids. The V gene's germline CDR1 is KGHSH and CDR2 LQKENI. CDR3: CASSPDNTATTPVY.

The V gene is TRBV6-4, the J gene TRBJ2-3; 10 nucleotides match TRBD1. Germline-derived CDR1 and CDR2 are MRHNA and SNTAGT. The trim removed 0 bases at V and 4 bases at J, leaving 1 base unmatched. CDR3 length: 15 amino acids. For the CDR3, the DNA is TGTGCCAGCAGTGACTCGACAGGGGGCGCAGATACGCAGTATTTT. It specifies CASSDSTGGADTQYF.

CDR3 bases: TGTGCCAGCGGGGGTACCGGGGGGCATCAGCCCCAGCATTTT. This codes for CASGGTGGHQPQHF. J is TRBJ1-5 and V is TRBV6-1; TRBD1 is a possible D gene (6 bases). The V and J ends lost 8 bases and 5 bases respectively, with 16 bases between them. The germline CDR1 and CDR2 sequences are MNHNS and SASEGT. This CDR3 has 14 residues.

The CDR3, as DNA: TGTGCCAGCAGCTTAGGTGCGTCTGGAAACACCATATATTTT. Translated: CASSLGASGNTIYF. The chain is built from TRBV7-8 and TRBJ1-3, with D unclear. Trimming left V 1 base short and J 1 base short, with 5 bases between. The CDR3 contains 14 residues. Germline CDR1 reads SGHVS; CDR2 reads FQNEAQ.

The V gene is TRBV30, the J gene TRBJ2-6, with D possibly being TRBD1 (6 bases). This CDR3 contains 13 residues. CDR1 and CDR2 from the germline V gene are GTSNPN and SVGIG (reference sequence). V was clipped by 7 bases and J by 0 bases, with 7 bases between them. Here the CDR3 reads CALDSSGANVLTF. CDR3 nucleotide sequence: TGTGCCTTGGACAGCTCTGGGGCCAACGTCCTGACTTTC.

The chain links TRBV4-2 to TRBJ2-5; 11 positions match TRBD2. The germline gives CDR1 LGHNA, CDR2 YNFKEQ. The CDR3 covers 15 residues. Trimming removed 4 bases from V and 4 bases from J; junction bases left unmatched: 5. CDR3 loop: CASSLSGGAGETQYF. The CDR3 DNA follows: TGTGCCAGCAGCCTTAGCGGGGGGGCCGGAGAGACCCAGTACTTC.

This rearrangement joins TRBV4-1 to TRBJ1-1; maybe TRBD1 (5 bases). Deletions cut 4 bases from V and 0 bases from J, with 15 bases between. Germline lookup yields CDR1 MGHRA and CDR2 YSYEKL. The CDR3 runs 16 residues. CDR3 region: CASSPLTRTLNTEAFF. The CDR3 DNA reads as TGCGCCAGCAGCCCCCTTACGAGGACACTGAACACTGAAGCTTTCTTT.

The rearrangement links TRBV5-4 to TRBJ2-7; 8 bases align to TRBD1. Trimming at V came to 4 bases and at J to 4 bases, leaving 13 bases not matched to a gene. CDR3 length equals 16 residues. Germline V gene data show CDR1 as SGHNT and CDR2 as YYREEE (reference sequence). CDR3 nucleotides: TGTGCCAGCAGCCCGTTCCCCAGGGGGCGAGGTTACGAGCAGTACTTC. Translated, it gives CASSPFPRGRGYEQYF.

This clone has more than one count but fewer than ten. The CDR3 sequence is CASKRQGRTEAFF. CDR3 nucleotides: TGTGCCAGCAAACGACAGGGCCGTACTGAAGCTTTCTTT. This chain uses TRBV28 with TRBJ1-1; 7 bases match TRBD1. This CDR3 is 13 amino acids long. Germline CDR1 and CDR2: MDHEN and SYDVKM. V lost 7 bases and J lost 5; bases outside the gene matches: 7.

The genes are TRBV19 and TRBJ1-6; D is possibly TRBD1 (5 bases). V was trimmed by 1 base and J by 3 bases, leaving 10 bases between them. The germline CDR1 and CDR2 sequences are LNHDA and SQIVND (reference sequence). The CDR3 covers 16 residues. This CDR3 is CASSIGIQDYNSPLHF. CDR3 coding DNA: TGTGCCAGTAGTATAGGTATACAGGACTATAATTCACCCCTCCACTTT. The full variable domain, rest sourced from reference TRBV19 and TRBJ1-6, is DGGITQSPKYLFRKEGQNVTLSCEQNLNHDAMYWYRQDPGQGLRLIYYSQIVNDFQKGDIAEGYSVSREKKESFPLTVTSAQKNPTAFYLCASSIGIQDYNSPLHFGNGTRLTVT.

Notes on this clone: The identical CDR3 is also encoded by other nucleotide sequences in the sample. The J gene is TRBJ1-2, the V gene TRBV7-2, with D tentatively TRBD1 (5 bases). Per the germline V gene, CDR1 is SGHTA and CDR2 is FQGNSA. The CDR3 spans 14 residues. V lost 1 base to trimming and J lost 2 bases, with 8 bases between them. The CDR3 here is CASSLEGANYGYTF. The CDR3 DNA follows: TGTGCCAGCAGCTTAGAAGGGGCGAACTATGGCTACACCTTC. Full variable domain (rest looked up from reference TRBV7-2 and TRBJ1-2): GAGVSQSPSNKVTEKGKDVELRCDPISGHTALYWYRQSLGQGLEFLIYFQGNSAPDKSGLPSDRFSAERTGGSVSTLTIQRTQQEDSAVYLCASSLEGANYGYTFGSGTRLTVV.

The chain recombines TRBV5-6 with TRBJ2-1; D is undetermined. Germline V gives CDR1 SGHDT, CDR2 YYEEEE. The CDR3 totals 11 residues. Between the trimmed V and J ends, which lost 7 bases and 3 bases, there was a span of 5 bases. CDR3 coding DNA: TGTGCCAGCTGCAGCTACAATGAGCAGTTCTTC. Residues: CASCSYNEQFF.

This chain uses TRBV7-9 with TRBJ1-5; D possibly corresponds to TRBD1 (5 bases). The CDR3 totals 15 residues. Germline CDR1 is SEHNR and CDR2 is FQNEAQ (reference sequence). Trimming cost V 5 bases and J 0 bases, with 11 bases left between them. The CDR3: CASSGPTDSNQPQHF. The CDR3 DNA sequence: TGTGCCAGCAGCGGACCGACAGATAGCAATCAGCCCCAGCATTTT. The variable domain in full, completed from reference TRBV7-9 and TRBJ1-5, reads DTGVSQNPRHKITKRGQNVTFRCDPISEHNRLYWYRQTLGQGPEFLTYFQNEAQLEKSRLLSDRFSAERPKGSFSTLEIQRTEQGDSAMYLCASSGPTDSNQPQHFGDGTRLSIL.

This chain joins TRBV4-1 and TRBJ1-1, with D hard to call. V lost 0 bases to trimming and J lost 4 bases, with 15 bases between them. The CDR3 loop spans 16 amino acids. Germline loops: CDR1 MGHRA, CDR2 YSYEKL. The CDR3 DNA is TGCGCCAGCAGCCAAGAAGCCGGGAGTGTCGGCACTGAAGCTTTCTTT. It translates to CASSQEAGSVGTEAFF.

V and J are TRBV9 and TRBJ1-2, with D perhaps TRBD1 (5 bases). Trimming took 4 bases from V and 5 from J, leaving 21 bases between them. Germline V gene data show CDR1 as SGDLS and CDR2 as YYNGEE. There are 16 residues in the CDR3. CDR3 sequence: CASSSGLLEFFYGYTF. The DNA for the CDR3 is TGTGCCAGCAGCTCGGGACTGCTCGAGTTTTTTTATGGCTACACCTTC.

This rearrangement joins TRBV30 to TRBJ2-7, with TRBD1 identical over 8 bases. The CDR3 has 16 residues. V shed 0 bases and J 2 bases; nucleotides not matched to a gene: 9. The germline V gene encodes CDR1 GTSNPN and CDR2 SVGIG (reference sequence). The CDR3 DNA is TGTGCCTGGAGTGTGGCCCGACAGGGGAGGCCCTACGAGCAGTACTTC. Translated, it gives CAWSVARQGRPYEQYF.

J is TRBJ2-1 and V is TRBV5-1; D gene uncertain. CDR3 length equals 14 residues. The germline CDR1 and CDR2 sequences are SGHRS and YFSETQ. V shed 4 bases and J shed 12 bases, with 20 bases lying between them. The CDR3 protein is CASSENNAGLGQFF. In DNA, the CDR3 is TGCGCCAGCAGCGAGAATAATGCAGGTCTGGGGCAGTTCTTC.

This clone was recorded a few times. The chain uses TRBV19 and TRBJ2-3, with TRBD2 matching over 10 bases. This CDR3 has 13 residues. V shed 9 bases and J 5 bases; nucleotides not matched to a gene: 5. Germline lookup yields CDR1 LNHDA and CDR2 SQIVND (reference sequence). The CDR3 DNA reads as TGTGCCAGCCGGAAGCGGGGGGGAGATACGCAGTATTTT. Encoded protein: CASRKRGGDTQYF.

The sample holds one count of this clone. CDR3 sequence reads: CASRPTGAGNTIYF. The CDR3 coding sequence is TGTGCCAGCAGGCCGACAGGGGCCGGAAACACCATATATTTT. V usage is TRBV6-1 and J usage is TRBJ1-3; 8 nucleotides align to TRBD1. In germline, CDR1 is MNHNS, CDR2 SASEGT. After removal of 6 bases from V and 4 bases from J, the junction contained 5 bases not matched to a gene. The CDR3 runs to 14 residues.

This clone has a handful of counts. The rearrangement joins TRBV27 to TRBJ1-1; D possibly corresponds to TRBD1 (6 bases). Germline V gene data show CDR1 as MNHEY and CDR2 as SMNVEV (reference sequence). V was shortened by 2 bases and J by 4 bases, with 17 bases between the two germline ends. This CDR3 has 16 residues. The CDR3 reads CASSLLQGSFSTEAFF. CDR3 DNA sequence: TGTGCCAGCAGTTTACTGCAGGGGAGCTTTAGCACTGAAGCTTTCTTT.

Concerning this clone: At one end, the junction sequence differs from germline, possibly due to a read error. This CDR3 is CASSQQLGQGYAF. The CDR3 DNA reads as TGTGCCAGCAGCCAACAATTGGGGCAGGGGTACGCCTTC. The chain is built from TRBV4-2 and TRBJ1-2; possible D gene TRBD1, 6 bases. The CDR3 covers 13 residues. CDR1 LGHNA and CDR2 YNFKEQ come from the germline V gene.

The rearrangement joins TRBV5-1 to TRBJ1-6, with 7 bases identical to TRBD1. V was clipped by 0 bases and J by 14 bases; unmatched bases: 11. CDR3 length: 15 amino acids. Per the germline V gene, CDR1 is SGHRS and CDR2 is YFSETQ. For the CDR3, the DNA is TGCGCCAGCAGCTTGGGGACAGGCAAATCCTTTACCCTCCACTTT. Translating gives CASSLGTGKSFTLHF. Together with reference TRBV5-1 and TRBJ1-6, the CDR3 gives the full variable domain: KAGVTQTPRYLIKTRGQQVTLSCSPISGHRSVSWYQQTPGQGLQFLFEYFSETQRNKGNFPGRFSGRQFSNSRSEMNVSTLELGDSALYLCASSLGTGKSFTLHFGNGTRLTVT.

V and J are TRBV9 and TRBJ2-7; TRBD2 might be the D (7 bases). The CDR3 runs 13 residues. Trimming pared 0 bases from V and 6 bases from J, leaving 10 bases between. Per germline, CDR1 SGDLS and CDR2 YYNGEE. CDR3 DNA sequence: TGTGCCAGCAGCGTAGAGGGGGAGGGCGAGCAGTACTTC. This translates into CASSVEGEGEQYF.

This sequence joins TRBV6-8 and TRBJ1-4; possible D gene TRBD1, 5 bases. The CDR3 loop spans 17 amino acids. The V end lost 5 bases, the J end lost 2 bases, and 18 bases lay between the germline ends. In germline, CDR1 is MNHGY, CDR2 SAAAGT. In DNA, the CDR3 is TGTGCCAGCAGTCGAGACAGTTATTTTTGGACTAATGAAAAACTGTTTTTT. Translating gives CASSRDSYFWTNEKLFF.

This clone was detected only once. The chain has TRBV27 and TRBJ1-2; tentatively, D is TRBD1 (5 bases). The germline V gene has CDR1 MNHEY and CDR2 SMNVEV (reference sequence). The V gene lost 6 bases and the J gene lost 7 bases, with 18 bases spanning the gap. The CDR3 loop spans 14 amino acids. The DNA of the CDR3 is TGTGCCAGCAGCCTTAAGCCCAGGGTTGGTGGCTACACCTTC. Encoded protein: CASSLKPRVGGYTF.

This chain uses TRBV4-3 with TRBJ2-1; 10 bases line up with TRBD2. Trimming at V came to 0 bases and at J to 8 bases, leaving 7 bases not matched to a gene. There are 16 residues in the CDR3. CDR1 is LGHNA, CDR2 YSLEER, per germline. CDR3: CASSQEALAGWYEQFF. The CDR3, as DNA: TGCGCCAGCAGCCAAGAGGCACTAGCGGGGTGGTATGAGCAGTTCTTC.